This T cell receptor (beta chain) originates from a study of T cell responses to AZD1222 COVID-19 vaccine (dated by TCRdb to about 2021). Notes on the research overall: A total of about 230 trial participants underwent TCR sequencing, of whom 207 received two doses of AZD1222 and approximately 25 received two doses of the MenACWY control vaccine. Enrollment into the trials was organized by age into subgroups of 18-55, 56-69 and 70-plus years, and those subgroups contained about 160, 30 and 59 TCR-sequenced participants, respectively.

The CDR3 regions of human TCRbeta chains were subjected to immunosequencing. The study's processing was this. Repertoire TCRs were matched against a reference library of SARS-CoV-2-specific TCRs generated with the MIRA antigen-specificity platform. Breadth was defined as the fraction of unique TCRs that were SARS-CoV-2-associated. Depth was defined as the fraction of total T cells that were SARS-CoV-2-associated. Each spike-specific TCR was assigned to its reactive spike region and to a CD4 or CD8 class using the MIRA data. Log10-transformed breadth and depth values were compared by one-way ANOVA with Sidak's multiple comparisons tests. The source is immuneACCESS, and TCRdb retained only in-frame sequences with V and J called. Part of the clones is not carried over; for the studies checked, unresolved V genes explain less than half of this, and the remainder is unexplained. From that table come the V and J calls and clone size; the DNA was used to work out D and trimming. Here the sample has about 79,000 clones; about 91% occur a single time. The ten largest clones take up 5.5% to 9% of the sample.

Findings and caveats that apply to the study as a whole: Reportedly, almost half of the unique spike-specific TCRs recognized epitopes lying outside the regions that are mutated in the B.1.351 and B.1.1.7 variants. The 56-69-year group was small, and its depth increase did not reach significance, likely because of low power. Participants were mostly white British and included more females than males, and it was suggested by the authors that clonal diversity may have been underestimated. Because no samples from the day 14 peak response were available, repertoires could be characterized only after the peak T cell response. Spike-specific TCR breadth and depth rose significantly after two AZD1222 doses compared with day 0 and with MenACWY recipients. The whole spike protein was spanned by vaccine-associated CD4 TCRs, and dominant responses were seen in regions 160-218 and 743-854. Conclusions about previously exposed vaccinees are limited, since just five to seven AZD1222 recipients were seropositive for SARS-CoV-2 at baseline.

Taken with the paper, the label for time point translates to: baseline before first vaccination. What this sample's treatment or condition label stands for: meningococcal conjugate vaccine given as trial control. The vaccinee samples were drawn from two UK trials, COV001 and COV002, one of which was a single-blind randomized controlled phase 2/3 trial testing AZD1222 (ChAdOx1 nCoV-19) in healthy adults. For TCRbeta chain sequencing, PBMC samples from trial participants were taken at day 0 and at day 28 after the second dose. Comment on this clone: Its antigen is unknown. The sample holds no much larger clone one base away, and base qualities are not on file.

V trim: 5 bases; J trim: 1 base; unmatched bases: 6. Inclusive of the bounding cysteine and phenylalanine, the CDR3 is 16 residues long. Just CDR3 DNA is preserved here, 48 bases in frame from base 1. Reading the germline V gene (reference sequence) gives CDR1 PRHDT and CDR2 FYEKMQ. The sequence came from an adult in good health. The material was peripheral blood, obtained on day 0 of MenACWY control vaccination. The rearrangement joined TRBV13 to TRBJ2-3; TRBD2 lines up with 10 middle nucleotides. The CDR3 is CASSPRTSGGTDTQYF. The sequence in DNA is TGTGCCAGCAGCCCTAGGACTAGCGGCGGCACAGATACGCAGTATTTT.